This entry concerns a single T cell receptor beta chain. The antigen is undetermined. The CDR3 is 14 amino acids. Trimming pared 6 bases from V and 1 base from J, leaving 12 bases between. Per germline, CDR1 MNHNY and CDR2 SVGAGI (reference sequence). The data are from a study of beta chain features in type 1 diabetes. Study-wide points: Patients and controls would be equally affected if PCR favored shorter templates.

Expressed TCRB transcripts were sequenced because the entire RNA isolate underwent reverse transcription. This table comes from immunoSEQ multiplex PCR, and its TCRdb copy is limited to in-frame clones, with some not included. The table has 350,000 to 450,000 clones, roughly 16% seen once. On average, the one heparinised blood draw given by each donor was around 110 mL. Cell sorting via CD45RO/CCR7/CD25/CD127/CD95/CD27 was performed to obtain CD4+ naive, central memory, regulatory and stem cell-like memory cells. This clonotype was sampled from a woman younger than 35 in good health. The chain employs TRBV6-6 and TRBJ1-1; D perhaps matches TRBD1 (5 bases). The sample consisted of naive CD4+ T cells from blood. This CDR3 is CASRRDGGNTEAFF. DNA of the CDR3: TGTGCCAGCAGGCGGGACGGCGGGAACACTGAAGCTTTCTTT.